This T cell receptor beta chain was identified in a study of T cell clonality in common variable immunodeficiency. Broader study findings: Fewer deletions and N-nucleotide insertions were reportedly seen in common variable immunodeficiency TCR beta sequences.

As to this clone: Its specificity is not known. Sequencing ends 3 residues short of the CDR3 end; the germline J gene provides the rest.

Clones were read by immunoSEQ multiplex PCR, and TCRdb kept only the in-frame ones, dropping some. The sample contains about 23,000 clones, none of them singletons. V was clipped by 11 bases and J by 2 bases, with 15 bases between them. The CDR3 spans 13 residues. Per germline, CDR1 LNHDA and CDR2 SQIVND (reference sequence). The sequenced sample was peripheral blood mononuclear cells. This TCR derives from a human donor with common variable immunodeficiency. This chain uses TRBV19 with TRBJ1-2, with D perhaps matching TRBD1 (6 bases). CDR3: CAAREGGNYGYTF. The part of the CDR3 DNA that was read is TGTGCCGCGCGGGAGGGGGGGAACTATGGC.